This T cell receptor (beta chain) emerged from a study of beta chain features in type 1 diabetes. This clone was detected many times. The target antigen is unknown. The J segment lost 10 bases and the V segment lost 5 bases, leaving 10 bases of the junction unmatched. Germline V gene lookup returns CDR1 SQVTM and CDR2 ANQGSEA. The length of the CDR3 is 13 residues. Researchers reported sorting CD4+ naive, central memory, regulatory and stem cell-like memory cells via CD45RO/CCR7/CD25/CD127/CD95/CD27. Sort purity for all populations was recorded as exceeding 98%. The study reverse transcribed the entire isolated RNA, so it sequenced expressed TCRB transcripts. This table comes from immunoSEQ multiplex PCR, and its TCRdb copy is limited to in-frame clones, with some not included. The sample comprises around 250,000 clones, about 25% of which are singletons, and 3.5% to 4% rests with the top ten. Regarding the study as a whole: All four CD4+ subsets from Type 1 diabetes patients carried moderately but significantly shorter TCRB CDR3s. For patients, the naive, central memory and Treg TCRB repertoires appeared more alike than for healthy donors.

This TCR came from a man aged 25 to 40 in good health. Sequencing input: central memory CD4+ T cells from blood. J is TRBJ1-2 and V is TRBV29-1, with TRBD1 identical over 10 bases. CDR3 amino acids: CSVSPGQGIDYTF. For the CDR3, the DNA is TGCAGCGTTTCCCCGGGACAGGGGATCGACTACACCTTC.